This T cell receptor (beta chain) was captured by sequencing in a study of T-cell memory formation after mild COVID-19. Findings of the study overall: Cross-reactive memory appears to have joined, as suggested by some responding clones showing up in pre-infection memory.

CDR1 is MNHEY, CDR2 SVGAGI, per germline. V trimming: 5 bases; J trimming: 0 bases; junction bases outside the gene matches: 5. The CDR3 has 15 residues. TCRdb re-analysed the 5' RACE reads in MiXCR, keeping a single row per CDR3 protein. The sample consists of almost 250,000 distinct CDR3 sequences, 15% to 19% of them appearing once. The table lists this clonotype with a few counts. Its antigen is undetermined. V usage is TRBV6-5 and J usage is TRBJ2-3; 7 nucleotides match TRBD1. This clonotype was sampled from an adult woman who had mild COVID-19 (a few samples of this study predate the infection). Cell type and time point are not known. Material for sequencing was PBMCs or a T cell subset sorted from them (not recorded which). CDR3 in DNA: TGTGCCAGCAGTCAGGACAGGACTAGCACAGATACGCAGTATTTT. Encoded protein: CASSQDRTSTDTQYF.